The clone carrying this T cell receptor (beta chain) has just a few counts. V was cut by 2 bases and J by 10 bases, with 9 bases left in between. CDR3 length: 12 amino acids. These data are taken from a study of blood T cell repertoires in COVID-19. Study details: The analysed material was cDNA or gDNA that came from T cells, B-cell-depleted T cells, or PBMCs.

Profiled with immunoSEQ multiplex PCR; TCRdb holds only in-frame clones, not every one. The sample shows some 160,000 clones, approximately 80% of them seen only once. The sequence derives from a woman of 80 years or more with acute or convalescent COVID-19. The J gene is TRBJ2-1, the V gene TRBV12-3 or TRBV12-4, with a possible D match to TRBD2 (5 bases). Specimen: peripheral blood. CDR3 sequence reads: CASSLRGPEQFF. The CDR3, as DNA: TGTGCCAGCAGTTTACGAGGGCCCGAGCAGTTCTTC.